The 32 T cell receptor beta chains presented below share a single source sample, sequenced in a study of Ad26.COV2.S vaccination and SARS-CoV-2 variants. Some clones are missing from TCRdb's copy, which holds only in-frame ones; the method was immunoSEQ multiplex PCR. The sample lists some 350,000 clones; about 91% were seen once. The source was peripheral blood, collected after recovery from COVID-19. The receptor set was obtained from a human donor who had recovered from COVID-19.

V gene TRBV9 combines with J gene TRBJ1-4; a possible D gene is TRBD1 (5 bases). The CDR3 runs 14 residues. V shed 0 bases and J shed 5 bases, with 8 bases lying between them. CDR1 is SGDLS and CDR2 is YYNGEE in the germline V gene. CDR3 protein: CASSVGGDNEKLFF. CDR3 nucleotide sequence: TGTGCCAGCAGCGTAGGAGGGGACAATGAAAAACTGTTTTTT.

The J gene is TRBJ1-2, the V gene TRBV3-1 (or the pseudogene TRBV3-2), with D unclear. V lost 3 bases, J lost 7 bases, and 12 bases lay in between. Germline CDR1 and CDR2: LGHDT and YNNKEL (reference sequence). The CDR3 totals 13 residues. As DNA, the CDR3 is TGTGCCAGCAGCCAGTCCCGTAGCTCTGGCTACACCTTC. Protein sequence: CASSQSRSSGYTF.

This clone was counted a few times. V and J are TRBV2 and TRBJ1-5; D unclear. This CDR3 has 14 amino acids. Trimming stripped 0 bases from V and 7 bases from J, with 10 bases between. CDR1 and CDR2 from the germline V gene are SNHLY and FYNNEI. The CDR3 is CASSEAGKYQPQHF. The CDR3 region has the DNA TGTGCCAGCAGTGAAGCAGGGAAGTACCAGCCCCAGCATTTT. The variable domain in full, with the rest retrieved from reference TRBV2 and TRBJ1-5, is EPEVTQTPSHQVTQMGQEVILRCVPISNHLYFYWYRQILGQKVEFLVSFYNNEISEKSEIFDDQFSVERPDGSNFTLKIRSTKLEDSAMYFCASSEAGKYQPQHFGDGTRLSIL.

V and J are TRBV18 and TRBJ2-7; D ambiguous. The CDR3 is 12 residues long. V was cut by 3 bases and J by 3 bases, with 6 bases left in between. Germline V CDR1 and CDR2: KGHSH, LQKENI. The CDR3 region is CASSPERYEQYF. In DNA, the CDR3 is TGTGCCAGCTCACCGGAACGCTACGAGCAGTACTTC.

This clone was found once. The sample has other DNA sequences that encode this CDR3 too. The genes are TRBV6-5 and TRBJ1-2; 9 nucleotides agree with TRBD1. The CDR3 length is 13 residues. Germline V gene data show CDR1 as MNHEY and CDR2 as SVGAGI. V shed 6 bases, J shed 5 bases, and the junction held 4 bases outside the gene matches. CDR3 loop: CASSLDRGYGYTF. Here the CDR3 DNA reads TGTGCCAGCAGCCTAGACAGGGGGTATGGCTACACCTTC.

The rearrangement uses TRBV13 and TRBJ2-3; 7 nucleotides match TRBD2. The CDR3 length is 15 residues. The junction had 8 bases not matched to a gene; V was cut back by 3 bases and J by 5 bases. CDR1 is PRHDT, CDR2 FYEKMQ, per germline (reference sequence). The CDR3 sequence is CASSFLGGSLDTQYF. CDR3 in DNA: TGTGCCAGCAGCTTTTTGGGGGGGTCATTAGATACGCAGTATTTT.

The V call is TRBV6-5, the J call TRBJ2-1, with D perhaps matching TRBD1 (6 bases). The CDR3 sequence is 12 residues long. Germline values: CDR1 MNHEY, CDR2 SVGAGI. With 5 bases removed from V and 7 bases from J, the gap between germline ends came to 9 bases. For the CDR3, the DNA is TGTGCCAGCAGTCGGCAGGGGAATGAGCAGTTCTTC. It is translated as CASSRQGNEQFF.

The V call is TRBV13, the J call TRBJ1-1; D is unresolved. The V gene lost 4 bases and the J gene lost 4 bases, with 13 bases spanning the gap. The CDR3 extends over 14 amino acids. The V gene's germline CDR1 is PRHDT and CDR2 FYEKMQ (reference sequence). CDR3 in amino acids: CASSYGRGITEAFF. CDR3 DNA sequence: TGTGCCAGCAGCTACGGTCGGGGAATCACTGAAGCTTTCTTT.

The chain carries TRBV27 and TRBJ2-1; the match to TRBD2 covers 8 bases. Germline trimming cut 3 bases from V and 5 bases from J; bases unmatched to any gene: 12. The CDR3 extends over 17 amino acids. The V gene's germline CDR1 is MNHEY and CDR2 SMNVEV (reference sequence). As DNA, the CDR3 is TGTGCCAGCAGTTTTTGGACCGGGACTAGTATCAACAATGAGCAGTTCTTC. This encodes CASSFWTGTSINNEQFF.

The chain is built from TRBV2 and TRBJ1-2, with TRBD1 matching 8 bases. Germline V gene data show CDR1 as SNHLY and CDR2 as FYNNEI. This CDR3 contains 14 residues. V trimming: 6 bases; J trimming: 4 bases; junction bases outside the gene matches: 7. Here the CDR3 reads CASSLQGQAYGYTF. Written as DNA, the CDR3 is TGTGCCAGCAGCCTCCAGGGACAGGCCTATGGCTACACCTTC. Based on the CDR3 plus reference TRBV2 and TRBJ1-2, the full variable domain is EPEVTQTPSHQVTQMGQEVILRCVPISNHLYFYWYRQILGQKVEFLVSFYNNEISEKSEIFDDQFSVERPDGSNFTLKIRSTKLEDSAMYFCASSLQGQAYGYTFGSGTRLTVV.

The V gene is TRBV12-3 or TRBV12-4, the J gene TRBJ1-5; D uncertain. Trimming stripped 6 bases from V and 2 bases from J, with 8 bases between. The length of the CDR3 is 13 residues. CDR3 region: CASSQARNQPQHF. The CDR3 nucleotides are TGTGCCAGCAGCCAGGCCCGCAATCAGCCCCAGCATTTT.

This clone was seen once. Other DNA variants within this sample encode the same CDR3. J is TRBJ2-1 and V is TRBV4-1, with D maybe TRBD2 (6 bases). The CDR3 sequence is 13 residues long. The germline CDR1 and CDR2 sequences are MGHRA and YSYEKL. Trimming left V 3 bases short and J 9 bases short, with 12 bases between. In DNA form, the CDR3 reads TGCGCCAGCAGCCAGGTCCGGGGGTTTGAGCAGTTCTTC. Its protein product is CASSQVRGFEQFF.

The chain recombines TRBV9 with TRBJ1-2; maybe TRBD1 (6 bases). V was trimmed by 1 base and J by 5 bases, leaving 21 bases between them. This CDR3 comprises 17 residues. Germline CDR1 is SGDLS and CDR2 is YYNGEE. The CDR3 DNA reads TGTGCCAGCAGCGTAAGAGGTCAGGGGCCCGTTGGGTATGGCTACACCTTC. Its translation: CASSVRGQGPVGYGYTF.

This clone has a single count. The V call is TRBV29-1, the J call TRBJ1-1; D gene ambiguous. Germline CDR1 and CDR2: SQVTM and ANQGSEA. The CDR3 length is 16 residues. V lost 3 bases and J 3 bases, leaving 20 bases between the germline ends. The CDR3 DNA is TGCAGCGTTGAGACGGGCACCACCGTAACTTACACTGAAGCTTTCTTT. This codes for CSVETGTTVTYTEAFF.

The J gene is TRBJ1-5, the V gene TRBV6-2 or TRBV6-3; 7 bases are a match to TRBD1. V was pared by 5 bases and J by 3 bases, with 4 bases of the junction left unmatched. From germline, CDR1 is MNHEY and CDR2 SVGEGT. This CDR3 contains 14 residues. The CDR3 reads CASSLGQPNQPQHF. The CDR3 DNA reads TGTGCCAGCAGTCTGGGACAGCCCAATCAGCCCCAGCATTTT.

For the CDR3, the DNA is TGTGCCAGCAGCCAGGGCCTCAATCAGCCCCAGCATTTT. Amino acid sequence: CASSQGLNQPQHF. The chain has TRBV6-6 and TRBJ1-5; D perhaps matches TRBD1 (5 bases). The ends were cut back, 6 bases at V and 3 bases at J, with 9 bases in the middle. The germline CDR1 and CDR2 sequences are MNHNY and SVGAGI (reference sequence). CDR3 length: 13 amino acids.

The chain carries TRBV6-5 and TRBJ1-2; possibly TRBD1 for D (5 bases). Germline values: CDR1 MNHEY, CDR2 SVGAGI. The germline V and J ends were trimmed by 5 bases and 4 bases, with 14 bases remaining between them. This CDR3 has 14 residues. The CDR3 nucleotides read TGTGCCAGCAGTCCCGTCGGGGGGACCTATGGCTACACCTTC. Amino acids: CASSPVGGTYGYTF.

This clone occurred a few times. The rearrangement joins TRBV5-1 to TRBJ1-3; D is uncertain. The length of the CDR3 is 14 residues. CDR1 SGHRS and CDR2 YFSETQ come from the germline V gene. The ends were cut back, 0 bases at V and 4 bases at J, with 8 bases in the middle. The CDR3 nucleotides read TGCGCCAGCAGCTTGGCCGGAATCGGAAACACCATATATTTT. Translation: CASSLAGIGNTIYF.

CDR3 sequence: CASSQKGGGHTEAFF. As DNA, the CDR3 is TGCGCCAGCAGCCAGAAGGGGGGAGGGCACACTGAAGCTTTCTTT. The rearrangement uses TRBV4-1 and TRBJ1-1; a possible D gene is TRBD1 (6 bases). This CDR3 region has 15 residues. Germline-derived CDR1 and CDR2 are MGHRA and YSYEKL. Between the trimmed V and J ends, which lost 3 bases and 3 bases, there was a span of 14 bases.

The chain links TRBV5-4 to TRBJ2-3, with D unresolved. The CDR3 covers 15 residues. Germline V gene sequence: CDR1 SGHNT, CDR2 YYREEE (reference sequence). Between the trimmed V and J ends, which lost 3 bases and 0 bases, there was a span of 11 bases. The CDR3 loop reads CASSSTFRSTDTQYF. DNA of the CDR3: TGTGCCAGCAGCTCGACTTTCAGGAGCACAGATACGCAGTATTTT.

This clone appeared a few times. The rearrangement joins TRBV27 to TRBJ1-6, with unresolved D. The V gene lost 3 bases and the J gene lost 14 bases, with 17 bases spanning the gap. This CDR3 is 14 amino acids long. The germline V gene has CDR1 MNHEY and CDR2 SMNVEV (reference sequence). In DNA, the CDR3 is TGTGCCAGCAGTTTCAAGACGGAGTTAATGTCCCTCCACTTT. Translating it yields CASSFKTELMSLHF.

The CDR3 sequence is CASSPTGRAQETQYF. CDR3 DNA: TGTGCCAGCAGCCCGACGGGAAGGGCCCAAGAGACCCAGTACTTC. V and J are TRBV3-1 (or the pseudogene TRBV3-2) and TRBJ2-5; tentatively, D is TRBD2 (5 bases). This CDR3 is 15 amino acids long. Trimming stripped 4 bases from V and 1 base from J, with 13 bases between. CDR1 and CDR2 (germline): LGHDT, YNNKEL (reference sequence).

This clone was counted once. The chain employs TRBV27 and TRBJ1-2; 9 positions agree with TRBD1. The CDR3 covers 16 residues. The V segment lost 7 bases and the J segment 0 bases; nucleotides outside the gene matches: 9. CDR1 is MNHEY and CDR2 is SMNVEV in the germline V gene (reference sequence). In DNA form, the CDR3 reads TGTGCCAGCATGCCACAGGGGGCGAGGGCTAACTATGGCTACACCTTC. Amino acids: CASMPQGARANYGYTF.

The V gene is TRBV4-3, the J gene TRBJ1-2; TRBD1 matches at 8 bases. CDR1 and CDR2 (germline): LGHNA, YSLEER. This CDR3 spans 15 amino acids. The V gene end was trimmed by 0 bases and the J gene end by 7 bases; junction bases not matched to a gene: 7. CDR3 nucleotides: TGCGCCAGCAGCCAAGAGGGAGGACAGGGAGGTGGCTACACCTTC. This translates into CASSQEGGQGGGYTF.

The V and J genes are TRBV15 and TRBJ1-1; D is undetermined. Germline CDR1 and CDR2: LNHNV and YYDKDF (reference sequence). V dropped 6 bases and J dropped 6 bases, with 17 bases sitting between them. The CDR3 extends over 14 amino acids. CDR3 nucleotides: TGTGCCACCAGGCCAGTTAGGGATTCCGCTGAAGCTTTCTTT. It is translated as CATRPVRDSAEAFF.

This chain uses TRBV2 with TRBJ1-1; possibly TRBD1 for D (5 bases). Germline V lookup: CDR1 SNHLY, CDR2 FYNNEI. V lost 3 bases to trimming and J lost 0 bases, with 17 bases between them. The CDR3 contains 17 residues. The CDR3 here is CASSDPLSQELNTEAFF. The CDR3, as DNA: TGTGCCAGCAGTGACCCCCTCTCACAGGAATTGAACACTGAAGCTTTCTTT. The complete variable domain, with remaining parts taken from reference TRBV2 and TRBJ1-1, reads EPEVTQTPSHQVTQMGQEVILRCVPISNHLYFYWYRQILGQKVEFLVSFYNNEISEKSEIFDDQFSVERPDGSNFTLKIRSTKLEDSAMYFCASSDPLSQELNTEAFFGQGTRLTVV.

The V and J genes are TRBV11-2 and TRBJ2-7; D is unresolved. CDR1 SGHAT and CDR2 FQNNGV come from the germline V gene. Trimming left V 5 bases short and J 2 bases short, with 10 bases between. CDR3 length: 13 amino acids. The CDR3 loop is CASSHGLAYEQYF. The CDR3 coding sequence is TGTGCCAGCAGCCACGGGTTGGCCTACGAGCAGTACTTC.

In the case of this clone: Other DNA sequences from this sample encode an identical CDR3 as well. The V and J genes are TRBV5-1 and TRBJ1-2, with D perhaps matching TRBD1 (5 bases). The germline V and J ends were trimmed by 0 bases and 8 bases, with 8 bases remaining between them. Germline lookup yields CDR1 SGHRS and CDR2 YFSETQ. This CDR3 spans 12 amino acids. The DNA for the CDR3 is TGCGCCAGCAGCTTGGGAGGGGCCGGCTACACCTTC. This codes for CASSLGGAGYTF.

The rearrangement uses TRBV7-7 and TRBJ2-1; no clear D gene. The CDR3 is made up of 13 amino acids. Trimming took 6 bases from V and 4 from J, leaving 10 bases between them. CDR1 is SSHAT and CDR2 is FNYEAQ in the germline V gene (reference sequence). CDR3 sequence: CASSLVEYNEQFF. The CDR3 nucleotides are TGTGCCAGCAGTTTGGTGGAATACAATGAGCAGTTCTTC.

The chain couples TRBV5-6 to TRBJ1-1; no reliable D call. The CDR3 is 13 residues long. The germline V and J ends were trimmed by 1 base and 11 bases, with 15 bases remaining between them. Germline assignment: CDR1 SGHDT and CDR2 YYEEEE. CDR3 DNA: TGTGCCAGCAGCTTGCGCCAGGCGGTTTGGGCTTTCTTT. It encodes CASSLRQAVWAFF.

This chain joins TRBV19 and TRBJ2-2, with 10 bases fitting TRBD1. Germline assignment: CDR1 LNHDA and CDR2 SQIVND (reference sequence). The CDR3 is 14 residues long. Trimming removed 6 bases from V and 8 bases from J; junction bases left unmatched: 6. The CDR3 region has the DNA TGTGCCAGTAGCTTGACAGGGGGCGCGGGGGAGCTGTTTTTT. It specifies CASSLTGGAGELFF.

The chain recombines TRBV7-9 with TRBJ2-7; the match to TRBD2 covers 7 bases. CDR3 length equals 14 residues. Germline-derived CDR1 and CDR2 are SEHNR and FQNEAQ (reference sequence). V dropped 3 bases and J dropped 4; count of bases not matched to a gene: 6. CDR3 residues: CASSFGSGAYEQYF. The CDR3 nucleotides read TGTGCCAGCAGCTTTGGAAGCGGGGCTTACGAGCAGTACTTC.